This T cell receptor beta chain was sequenced for a study of blood T cell repertoires in COVID-19. Turning to the study itself: PBMCs, B-cell-depleted T cells, or T cells were the source of the cDNA or gDNA that made up the material.

Germline values: CDR1 SGHTS, CDR2 YDEGEE. Trimming left V 0 bases short and J 4 bases short, with 10 bases between. The CDR3 consists of 14 residues. Sequencing used immunoSEQ multiplex PCR; TCRdb keeps in-frame clones, though not all of them. The table has 280,000 or so clones, 85% seen once. The study drew participants aged about 18 to 89 years from 20 to 30 US areas. Source material: PBMCs or T cells enriched from blood (not recorded which). The sequence came from a woman in her 50s who had recovered from COVID-19. The chain links TRBV5-8 to TRBJ1-2; a weak D match, TRBD1 (5 bases). CDR3 DNA sequence: TGTGCCAGCAGCTTGGGGCGGGGCAGCTATGGCTACACCTTC. It yields the protein CASSLGRGSYGYTF.